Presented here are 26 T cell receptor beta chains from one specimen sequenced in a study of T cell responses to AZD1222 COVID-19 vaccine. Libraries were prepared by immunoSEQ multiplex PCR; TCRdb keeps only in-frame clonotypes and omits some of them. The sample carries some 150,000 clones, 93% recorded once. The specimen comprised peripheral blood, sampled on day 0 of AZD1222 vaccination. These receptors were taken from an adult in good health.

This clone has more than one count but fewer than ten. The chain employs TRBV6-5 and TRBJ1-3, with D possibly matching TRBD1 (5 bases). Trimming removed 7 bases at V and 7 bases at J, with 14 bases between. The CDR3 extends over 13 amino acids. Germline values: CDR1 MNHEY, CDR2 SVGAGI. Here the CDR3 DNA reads TGTGCCAGCAATGGCAGGGTGTACAACACCATATATTTT. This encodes CASNGRVYNTIYF.

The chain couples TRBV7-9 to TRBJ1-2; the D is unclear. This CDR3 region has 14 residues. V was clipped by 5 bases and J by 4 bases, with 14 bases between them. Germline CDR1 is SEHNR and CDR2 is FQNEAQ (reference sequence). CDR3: CASSPTQDFYGYTF. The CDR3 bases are TGTGCCAGCAGCCCGACTCAGGATTTCTATGGCTACACCTTC.

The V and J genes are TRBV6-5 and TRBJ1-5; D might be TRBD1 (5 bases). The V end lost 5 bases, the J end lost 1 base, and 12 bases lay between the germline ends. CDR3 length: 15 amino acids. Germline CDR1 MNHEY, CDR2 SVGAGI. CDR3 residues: CASSRGAGSNQPQHF. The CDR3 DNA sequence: TGTGCCAGCAGTCGCGGGGCGGGAAGCAATCAGCCCCAGCATTTT.

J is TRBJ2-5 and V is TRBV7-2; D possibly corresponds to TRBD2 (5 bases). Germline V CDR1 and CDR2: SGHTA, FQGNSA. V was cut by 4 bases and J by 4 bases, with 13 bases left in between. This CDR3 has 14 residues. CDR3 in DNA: TGTGCCAGCAGCTCCCCGCGCGGGTCAGAGACCCAGTACTTC. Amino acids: CASSSPRGSETQYF.

The CDR3 reads CASRAGESRRTEAFF. For the CDR3, the DNA is TGTGCTAGTCGAGCAGGGGAATCAAGAAGGACTGAAGCTTTCTTT. V is TRBV12-5 and J is TRBJ1-1; perhaps TRBD1 as D (6 bases). V gave up 8 bases and J gave up 5 bases, with 21 bases separating them. The CDR3 length is 15 residues. Germline values: CDR1 LGHNT, CDR2 FRNRAP.

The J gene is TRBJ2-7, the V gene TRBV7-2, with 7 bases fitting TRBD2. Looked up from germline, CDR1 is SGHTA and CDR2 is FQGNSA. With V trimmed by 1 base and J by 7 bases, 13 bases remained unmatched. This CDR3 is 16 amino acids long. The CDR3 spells CASSLVGSAGEWEQYF. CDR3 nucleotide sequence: TGTGCCAGCAGCTTAGTGGGTTCCGCGGGAGAGTGGGAGCAGTACTTC. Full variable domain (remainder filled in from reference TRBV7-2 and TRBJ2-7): GAGVSQSPSNKVTEKGKDVELRCDPISGHTALYWYRQSLGQGLEFLIYFQGNSAPDKSGLPSDRFSAERTGGSVSTLTIQRTQQEDSAVYLCASSLVGSAGEWEQYFGPGTRLTVT.

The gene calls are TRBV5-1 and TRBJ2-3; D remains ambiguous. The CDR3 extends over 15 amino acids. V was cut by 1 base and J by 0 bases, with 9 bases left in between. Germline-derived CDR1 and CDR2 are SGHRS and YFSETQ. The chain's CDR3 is CASSLTALSTDTQYF. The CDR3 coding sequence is TGCGCCAGCAGCTTGACAGCCCTTAGCACAGATACGCAGTATTTT.

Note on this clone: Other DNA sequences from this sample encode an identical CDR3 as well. CDR3 in DNA: TGTGCCAGTAGTACAGGGGGTGAAGCTTTCTTT. It is translated as CASSTGGEAFF. The J gene is TRBJ1-1, the V gene TRBV19; 7 bases fit TRBD1. This CDR3 contains 11 residues. Trimming took 4 bases from V and 7 from J; bases not matched to a gene: 0. Germline assignment: CDR1 LNHDA and CDR2 SQIVND (reference sequence).

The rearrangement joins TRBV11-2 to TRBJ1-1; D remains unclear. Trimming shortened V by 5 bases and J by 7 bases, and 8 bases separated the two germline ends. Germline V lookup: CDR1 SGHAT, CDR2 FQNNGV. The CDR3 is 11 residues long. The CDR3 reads CASSGYSEAFF. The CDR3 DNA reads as TGTGCCAGCAGCGGGTACAGTGAAGCTTTCTTT.

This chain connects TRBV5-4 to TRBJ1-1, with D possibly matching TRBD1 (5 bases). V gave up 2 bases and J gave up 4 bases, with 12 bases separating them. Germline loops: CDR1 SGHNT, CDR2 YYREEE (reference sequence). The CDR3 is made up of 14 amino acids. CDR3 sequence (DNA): TGTGCCAGCAGCTTAGAGTGGGGGAGCACTGAAGCTTTCTTT. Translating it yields CASSLEWGSTEAFF.

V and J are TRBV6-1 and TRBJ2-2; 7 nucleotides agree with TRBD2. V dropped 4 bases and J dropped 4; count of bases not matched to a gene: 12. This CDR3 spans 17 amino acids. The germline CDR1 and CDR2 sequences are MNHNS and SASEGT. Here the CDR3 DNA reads TGTGCCAGCAGTGGAGGATCAGCGTGGGGGGGCACCGGGGAGCTGTTTTTT. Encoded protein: CASSGGSAWGGTGELFF.

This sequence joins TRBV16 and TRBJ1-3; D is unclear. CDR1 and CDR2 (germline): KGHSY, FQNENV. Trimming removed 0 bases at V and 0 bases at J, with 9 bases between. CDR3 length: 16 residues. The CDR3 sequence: CASSQSYLSSGNTIYF. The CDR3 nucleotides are TGTGCCAGCAGCCAATCCTACTTGAGCTCTGGAAACACCATATATTTT.

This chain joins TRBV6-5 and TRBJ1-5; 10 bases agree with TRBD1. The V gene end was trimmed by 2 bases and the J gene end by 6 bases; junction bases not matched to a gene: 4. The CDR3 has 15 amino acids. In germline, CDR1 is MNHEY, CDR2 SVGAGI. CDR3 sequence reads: CASSYATGGFQPQHF. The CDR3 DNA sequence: TGTGCCAGCAGTTACGCGACAGGGGGCTTTCAGCCCCAGCATTTT.

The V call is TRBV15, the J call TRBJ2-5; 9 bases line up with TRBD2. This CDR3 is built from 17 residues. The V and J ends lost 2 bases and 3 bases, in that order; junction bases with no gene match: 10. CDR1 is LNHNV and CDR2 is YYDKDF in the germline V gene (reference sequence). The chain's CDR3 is CATSRTISIAGEETQYF. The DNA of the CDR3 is TGTGCCACCAGCAGAACCATCTCCATAGCGGGGGAAGAGACCCAGTACTTC.

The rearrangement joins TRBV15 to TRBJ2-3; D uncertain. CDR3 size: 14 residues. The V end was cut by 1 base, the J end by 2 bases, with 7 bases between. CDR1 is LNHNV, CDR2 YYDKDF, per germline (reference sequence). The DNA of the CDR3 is TGTGCCACCAGCAGAGGTCGAAACACAGATACGCAGTATTTT. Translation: CATSRGRNTDTQYF.

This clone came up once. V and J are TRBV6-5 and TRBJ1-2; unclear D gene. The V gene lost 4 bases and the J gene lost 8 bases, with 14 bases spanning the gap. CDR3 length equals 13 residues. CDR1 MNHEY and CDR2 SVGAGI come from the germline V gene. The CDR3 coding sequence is TGTGCCAGCAGTTCCTTAAACAGTAACGGCTACACCTTC. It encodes CASSSLNSNGYTF.

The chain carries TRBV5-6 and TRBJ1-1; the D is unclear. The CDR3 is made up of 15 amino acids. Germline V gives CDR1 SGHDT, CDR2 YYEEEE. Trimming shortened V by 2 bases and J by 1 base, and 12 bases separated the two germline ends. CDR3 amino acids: CASSFTRAANTEAFF. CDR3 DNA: TGTGCCAGCAGCTTTACGAGGGCGGCGAACACTGAAGCTTTCTTT. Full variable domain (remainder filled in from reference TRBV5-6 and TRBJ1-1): DAGVTQSPTHLIKTRGQQVTLRCSPKSGHDTVSWYQQALGQGPQFIFQYYEEEERQRGNFPDRFSGHQFPNYSSELNVNALLLGDSALYLCASSFTRAANTEAFFGQGTRLTVV.

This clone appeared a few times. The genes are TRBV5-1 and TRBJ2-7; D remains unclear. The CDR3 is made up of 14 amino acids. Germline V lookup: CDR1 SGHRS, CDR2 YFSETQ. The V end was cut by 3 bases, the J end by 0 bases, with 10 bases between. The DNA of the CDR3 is TGCGCCAGCAGCTCGGACCGATTCTCCTACGAGCAGTACTTC. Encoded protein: CASSSDRFSYEQYF.

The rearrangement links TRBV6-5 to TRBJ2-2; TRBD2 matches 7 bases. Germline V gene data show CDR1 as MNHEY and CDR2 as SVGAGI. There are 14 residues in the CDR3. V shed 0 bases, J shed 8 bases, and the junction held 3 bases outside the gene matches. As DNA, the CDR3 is TGTGCCAGCAGTTACTCTGGGGGAGGGGGGGAGCTGTTTTTT. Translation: CASSYSGGGGELFF.

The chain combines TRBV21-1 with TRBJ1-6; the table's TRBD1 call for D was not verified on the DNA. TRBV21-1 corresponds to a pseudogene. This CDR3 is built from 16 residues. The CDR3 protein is CASSPPGQGLHSPLHF. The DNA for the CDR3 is TGTGCCAGCAGCCCGCCCGGGCAGGGTCTTCATTCACCCCTCCACTTT.

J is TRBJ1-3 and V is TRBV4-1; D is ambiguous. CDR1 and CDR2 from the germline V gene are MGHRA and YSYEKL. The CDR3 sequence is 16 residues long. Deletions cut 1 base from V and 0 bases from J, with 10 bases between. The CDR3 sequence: CASSQGVPLSGNTIYF. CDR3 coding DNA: TGCGCCAGCAGCCAAGGGGTCCCCCTCTCTGGAAACACCATATATTTT.

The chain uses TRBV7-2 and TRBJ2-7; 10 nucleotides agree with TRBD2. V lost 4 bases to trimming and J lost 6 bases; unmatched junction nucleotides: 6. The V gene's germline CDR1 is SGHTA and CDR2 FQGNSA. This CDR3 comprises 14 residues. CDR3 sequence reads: CASSSQREGSEQYF. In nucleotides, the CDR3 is TGTGCCAGCAGCTCCCAGCGGGAGGGGTCCGAGCAGTACTTC.

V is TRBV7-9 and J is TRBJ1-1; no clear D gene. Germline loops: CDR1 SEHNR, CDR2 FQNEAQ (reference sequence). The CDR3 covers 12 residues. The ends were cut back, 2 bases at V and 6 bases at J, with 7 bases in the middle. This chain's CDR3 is CASSLNSPEAFF. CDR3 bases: TGTGCCAGCAGCTTAAATTCCCCTGAAGCTTTCTTT. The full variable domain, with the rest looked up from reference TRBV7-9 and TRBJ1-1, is DTGVSQNPRHKITKRGQNVTFRCDPISEHNRLYWYRQTLGQGPEFLTYFQNEAQLEKSRLLSDRFSAERPKGSFSTLEIQRTEQGDSAMYLCASSLNSPEAFFGQGTRLTVV.

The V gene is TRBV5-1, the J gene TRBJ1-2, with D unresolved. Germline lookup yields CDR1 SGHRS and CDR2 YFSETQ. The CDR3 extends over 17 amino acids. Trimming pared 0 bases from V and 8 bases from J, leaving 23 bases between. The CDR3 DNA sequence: TGCGCCAGCAGCTTGGTTCGATCTGGGCCGAAGGCGGGCGGCTACACCTTC. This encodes CASSLVRSGPKAGGYTF.

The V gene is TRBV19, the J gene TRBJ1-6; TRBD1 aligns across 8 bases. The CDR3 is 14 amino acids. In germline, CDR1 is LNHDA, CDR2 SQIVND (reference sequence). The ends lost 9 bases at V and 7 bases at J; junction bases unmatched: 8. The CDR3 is CASKRTGNNSPLHF. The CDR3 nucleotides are TGTGCCAGCAAGCGGACAGGGAACAATTCACCCCTCCACTTT.

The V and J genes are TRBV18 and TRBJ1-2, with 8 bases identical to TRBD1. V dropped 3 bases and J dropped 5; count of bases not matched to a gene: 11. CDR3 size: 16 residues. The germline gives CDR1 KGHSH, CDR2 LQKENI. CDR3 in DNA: TGTGCCAGCTCACCCCCCCAGGGGGCCCAGGTTTATGGCTACACCTTC. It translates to CASSPPQGAQVYGYTF.